The present T cell receptor beta chain was sequenced within a study of blood T cell repertoires in COVID-19. On the study more broadly: Sites in the United States, Italy and Spain provided acute and convalescent COVID-19 samples. Nucleic acid was either cDNA or gDNA, and it came from T cells, B-cell-depleted T cells, or PBMCs.

The repertoire was sequenced with immunoSEQ multiplex PCR; TCRdb's copy has only in-frame clones and lacks some. Found here are over 300,000 clones, 85% to 90% of them singletons; the top ten hold around 0.95%. Enrolled through a virtual design, the participants were between roughly 18 and 95 years of age and came from 24 US areas. Participant-given clinical history determined each cohort assignment. This CDR3 region has 15 residues. CDR1 is SGHRS, CDR2 YFSETQ, per germline. With V trimmed by 4 bases and J by 4 bases, 6 bases remained unmatched. The clonotype was recovered from a young woman with acute COVID-19. Material for sequencing was PBMCs or T cells enriched from blood (not recorded which). This chain joins TRBV5-1 and TRBJ2-1; 9 bases match TRBD2. The CDR3 protein is CASSPTSGLYNEQFF. Written as DNA, the CDR3 is TGCGCCAGCAGCCCCACTAGCGGGTTATACAATGAGCAGTTCTTC. Full variable domain (rest looked up from reference TRBV5-1 and TRBJ2-1): KAGVTQTPRYLIKTRGQQVTLSCSPISGHRSVSWYQQTPGQGLQFLFEYFSETQRNKGNFPGRFSGRQFSNSRSEMNVSTLELGDSALYLCASSPTSGLYNEQFFGPGTRLTVL.